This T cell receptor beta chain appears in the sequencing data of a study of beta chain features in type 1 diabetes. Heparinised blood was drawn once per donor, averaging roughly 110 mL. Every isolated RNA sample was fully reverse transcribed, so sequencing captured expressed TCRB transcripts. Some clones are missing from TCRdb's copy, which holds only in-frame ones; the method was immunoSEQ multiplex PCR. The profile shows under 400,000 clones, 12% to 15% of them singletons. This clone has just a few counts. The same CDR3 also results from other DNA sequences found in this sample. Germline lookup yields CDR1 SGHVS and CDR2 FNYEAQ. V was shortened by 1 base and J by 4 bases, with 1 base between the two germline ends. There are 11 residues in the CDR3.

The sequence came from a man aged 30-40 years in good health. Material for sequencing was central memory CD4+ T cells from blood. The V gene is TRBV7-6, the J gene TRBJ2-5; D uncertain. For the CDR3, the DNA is TGTGCCAGCAGCTTAGTAGAGACCCAGTACTTC. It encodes CASSLVETQYF.